The sequence of this T cell receptor beta chain was determined in a study of blood T cell repertoires in COVID-19. Study at large: Samples of COVID-19 (acute and convalescent) were obtained from the United States, Italy and Spain. In each case, the material was cDNA or gDNA derived from T cells, B-cell-depleted T cells, or PBMCs.

Trimming at V came to 4 bases and at J to 4 bases, leaving 11 bases not matched to a gene. CDR1 is MDHEN, CDR2 SYDVKM, per germline. This CDR3 comprises 16 residues. TCRdb's copy holds only in-frame clones and misses some; the assay was immunoSEQ multiplex PCR. The top ten clones hold around 9.3% of a sample with roughly 390,000 clones, over 75% of them seen once. The rearrangement uses TRBV28 and TRBJ1-2; 8 bases agree with TRBD1. The source material was peripheral blood. The receptor's source is a woman aged 25 to 39 with COVID-19, enrolled during active disease. The CDR3 DNA is TGTGCCAGCAGTTCTACCGGGACAGGTGTGGGCTATGGCTACACCTTC. Protein sequence: CASSSTGTGVGYGYTF.